This T cell receptor beta chain comes out of a study of glioma-infiltrating T cells after dendritic cell vaccination. As for the study in general: Dendritic cell vaccine was injected intradermally three times, biweekly.

With respect to this clone: The antigen remains undetermined.

Trimming pared 5 bases from V and 3 bases from J, leaving 14 bases between. From germline, CDR1 is SEHNR and CDR2 FQNEAQ (reference sequence). The CDR3 totals 15 residues. TCRdb's table, derived via immunoSEQ multiplex PCR, lists solely in-frame clones and lacks some. The sample lists around 78,000 clones, around 85% occurring once. Time point described: after dendritic cell vaccination, including at tumor progression/relapse. Only patients with spare fresh-frozen tumor and over two years of follow-up were included. Findings of the study overall: Estimated pretreatment TIL content predicted outcome after dendritic cell vaccination. The cohort had few patients with full blood and tumor sets.

The chain combines TRBV7-9 with TRBJ1-5, with D possibly being TRBD1 (6 bases). Specimen: blood, collected after dendritic cell vaccination. The sequence was collected from a human donor with glioblastoma. This CDR3 reads CASSPGQSDNQPQHF. Written as DNA, the CDR3 is TGTGCCAGCAGCCCCGGACAGTCGGACAATCAGCCCCAGCATTTT.